This T cell receptor (beta chain) stems from a study of technical replicates of blood from a handful of donors. Trimming left V 5 bases short and J 4 bases short, with 9 bases between. The CDR3 spans 11 residues. Germline V gene sequence: CDR1 DFQATT, CDR2 SNEGSKA (reference sequence). Sequencing used immunoSEQ multiplex PCR; TCRdb keeps in-frame clones, though not all of them. This table has about 83,000 clones, around nine tenths appearing once. Sequenced input: T cells isolated from PBMCs. The chain is built from TRBV20-1 and TRBJ2-7; D gene ambiguous. The sequence was obtained from a human donor in good health. CDR3 bases: TGCAGTGCTTTGCATCGGTACGAGCAGTACTTC. It specifies CSALHRYEQYF.